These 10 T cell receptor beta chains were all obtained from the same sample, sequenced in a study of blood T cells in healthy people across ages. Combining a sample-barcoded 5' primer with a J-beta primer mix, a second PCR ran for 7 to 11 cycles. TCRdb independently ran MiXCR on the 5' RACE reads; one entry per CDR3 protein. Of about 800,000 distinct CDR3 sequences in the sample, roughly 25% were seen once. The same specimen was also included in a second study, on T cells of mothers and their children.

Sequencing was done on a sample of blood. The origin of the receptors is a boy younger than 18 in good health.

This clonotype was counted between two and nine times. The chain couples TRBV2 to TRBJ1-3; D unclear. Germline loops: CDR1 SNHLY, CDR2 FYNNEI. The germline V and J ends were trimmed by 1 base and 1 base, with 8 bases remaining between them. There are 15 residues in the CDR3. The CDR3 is CASSEERVSGNTIYF. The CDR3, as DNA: TGTGCCAGCAGTGAAGAGAGGGTATCTGGAAACACCATATATTTT. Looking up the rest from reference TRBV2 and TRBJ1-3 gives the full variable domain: EPEVTQTPSHQVTQMGQEVILRCVPISNHLYFYWYRQILGQKVEFLVSFYNNEISEKSEIFDDQFSVERPDGSNFTLKIRSTKLEDSAMYFCASSEERVSGNTIYFGEGSWLTVV.

The CDR3 spells CASSLVQGSNEQFF. The CDR3 bases are TGTGCCAGCAGCTTGGTGCAGGGGTCCAATGAGCAGTTCTTC. This rearrangement joins TRBV7-2 to TRBJ2-1; TRBD1 is a possible D gene (6 bases). The V end lost 3 bases, the J end lost 6 bases, and 12 bases lay between the germline ends. From germline, CDR1 is SGHTA and CDR2 FQGNSA. The CDR3 sequence is 14 residues long.

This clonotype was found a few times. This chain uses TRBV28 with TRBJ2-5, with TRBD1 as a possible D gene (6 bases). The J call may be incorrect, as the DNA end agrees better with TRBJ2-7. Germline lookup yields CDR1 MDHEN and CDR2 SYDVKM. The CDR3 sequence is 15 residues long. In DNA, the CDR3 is TGTGCCAGTAATGTCAGGGGACGCGGCTCCTACGAGCAGTACTTC. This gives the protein CASNVRGRGSYEQYF.

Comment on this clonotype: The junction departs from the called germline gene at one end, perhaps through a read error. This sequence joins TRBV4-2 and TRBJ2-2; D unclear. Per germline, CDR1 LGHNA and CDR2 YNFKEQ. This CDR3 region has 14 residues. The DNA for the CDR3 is TGTGCCGGCAGCCAAGATACTAAAACCGGGGAGCTGTTTTTT. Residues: CAGSQDTKTGELFF.

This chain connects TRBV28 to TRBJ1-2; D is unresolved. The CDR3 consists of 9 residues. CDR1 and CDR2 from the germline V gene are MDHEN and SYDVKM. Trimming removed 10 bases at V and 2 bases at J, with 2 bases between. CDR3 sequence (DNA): TGTGCCAACAACTATGGCTACACCTTC. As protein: CANNYGYTF.

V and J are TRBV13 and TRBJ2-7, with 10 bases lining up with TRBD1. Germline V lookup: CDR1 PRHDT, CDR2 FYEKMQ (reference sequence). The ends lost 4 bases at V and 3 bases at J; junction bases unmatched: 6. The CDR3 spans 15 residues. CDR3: CASSSGTGAFYEQYF. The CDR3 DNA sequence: TGTGCCAGCAGCTCGGGGACAGGGGCCTTCTACGAGCAGTACTTC.

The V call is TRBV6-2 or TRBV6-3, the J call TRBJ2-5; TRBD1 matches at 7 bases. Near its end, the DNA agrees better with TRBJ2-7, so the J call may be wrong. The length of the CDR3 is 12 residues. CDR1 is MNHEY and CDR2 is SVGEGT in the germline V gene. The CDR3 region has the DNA TGTGCCAGCAGTTACAGGGGGCGCGAGCAGTACTTC. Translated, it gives CASSYRGREQYF.

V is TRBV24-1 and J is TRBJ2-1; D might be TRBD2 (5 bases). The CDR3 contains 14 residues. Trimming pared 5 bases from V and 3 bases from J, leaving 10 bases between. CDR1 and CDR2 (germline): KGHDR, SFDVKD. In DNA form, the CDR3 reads TGTGCCACCAGTGCGGGATTAGGCTACAATGAGCAGTTCTTC. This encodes CATSAGLGYNEQFF.

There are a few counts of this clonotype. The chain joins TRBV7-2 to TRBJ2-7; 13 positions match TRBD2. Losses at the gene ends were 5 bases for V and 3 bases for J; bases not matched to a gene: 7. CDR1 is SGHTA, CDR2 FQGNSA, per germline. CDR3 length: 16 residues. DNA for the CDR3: TGTGCCAGCAGCGTAGAGGGGACTAGCGGGAACTACGAGCAGTACTTC. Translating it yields CASSVEGTSGNYEQYF.

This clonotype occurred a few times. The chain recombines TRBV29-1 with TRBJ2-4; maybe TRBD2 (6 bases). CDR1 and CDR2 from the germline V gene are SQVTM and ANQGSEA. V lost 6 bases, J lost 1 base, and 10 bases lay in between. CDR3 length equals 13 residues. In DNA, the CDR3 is TGCAGCGTAGAGGGGAGGGCCAAAAACATTCAGTACTTC. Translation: CSVEGRAKNIQYF.